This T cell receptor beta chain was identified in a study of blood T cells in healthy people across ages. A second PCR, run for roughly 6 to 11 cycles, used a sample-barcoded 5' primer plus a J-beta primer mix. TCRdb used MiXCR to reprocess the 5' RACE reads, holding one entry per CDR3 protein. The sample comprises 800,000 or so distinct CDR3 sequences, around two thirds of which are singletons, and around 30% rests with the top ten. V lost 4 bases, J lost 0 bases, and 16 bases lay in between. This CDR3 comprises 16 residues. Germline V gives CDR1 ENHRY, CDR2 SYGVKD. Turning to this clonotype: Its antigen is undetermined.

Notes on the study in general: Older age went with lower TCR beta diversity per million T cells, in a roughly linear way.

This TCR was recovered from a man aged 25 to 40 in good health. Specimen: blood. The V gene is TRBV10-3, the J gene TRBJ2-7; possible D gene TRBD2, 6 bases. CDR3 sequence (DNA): TGTGCCATCAGTGGCCCCTGGGACTCCGACTCCTACGAGCAGTACTTC. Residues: CAISGPWDSDSYEQYF.